This record covers a single TCR beta chain. Methods used by the authors: How many nucleated cells were present was estimated from reference gene primer amplification. This table comes from immunoSEQ multiplex PCR, and its TCRdb copy is limited to in-frame clones, with some not included. That table supplies the V and J calls and clone size; D and trimming were determined from the DNA. The sample gives around 230,000 clones, roughly 88% of which show up once; around 2% is in the top ten. This record belongs to a study of blood T cell repertoires in COVID-19. Trimming took 3 bases from V and 4 from J; bases not matched to a gene: 5. There are 14 residues in the CDR3. Germline loops: CDR1 LNHNV, CDR2 YYDKDF (reference sequence).

The clonotype originates from a man aged 35-49 years who had recovered from COVID-19. The V call is TRBV15, the J call TRBJ2-7; 8 bases map to TRBD2. Sequences were obtained from peripheral blood. The CDR3 spells CATSSRTSMYEQYF. DNA of the CDR3: TGTGCCACCAGCAGCCGGACTAGCATGTACGAGCAGTACTTC.